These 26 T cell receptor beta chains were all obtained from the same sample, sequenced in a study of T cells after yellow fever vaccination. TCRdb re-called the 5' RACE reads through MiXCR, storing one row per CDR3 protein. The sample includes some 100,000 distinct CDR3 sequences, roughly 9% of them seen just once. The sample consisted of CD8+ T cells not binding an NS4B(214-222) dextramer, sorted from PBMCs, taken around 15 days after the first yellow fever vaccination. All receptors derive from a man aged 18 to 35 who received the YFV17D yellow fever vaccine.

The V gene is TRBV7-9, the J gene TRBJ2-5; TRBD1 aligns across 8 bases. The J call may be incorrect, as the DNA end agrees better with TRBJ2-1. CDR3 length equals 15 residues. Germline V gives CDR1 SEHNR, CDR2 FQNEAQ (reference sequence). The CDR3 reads CASSLAVTGAGTQFF. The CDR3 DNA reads TGTGCCAGCAGCTTAGCCGTGACAGGGGCGGGGACCCAGTTCTTC.

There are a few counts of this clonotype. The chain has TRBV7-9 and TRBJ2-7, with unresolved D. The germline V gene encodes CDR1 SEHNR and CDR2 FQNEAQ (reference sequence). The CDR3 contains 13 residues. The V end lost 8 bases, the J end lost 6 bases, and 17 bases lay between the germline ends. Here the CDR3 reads CASLKAGWGEQYF. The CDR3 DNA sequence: TGTGCCAGCTTGAAGGCAGGATGGGGCGAGCAGTACTTC.

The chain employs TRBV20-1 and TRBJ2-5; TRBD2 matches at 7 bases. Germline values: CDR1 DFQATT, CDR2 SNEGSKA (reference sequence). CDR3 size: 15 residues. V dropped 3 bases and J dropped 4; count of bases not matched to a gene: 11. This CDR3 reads CSASSKGLSGETQYF. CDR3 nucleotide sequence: TGCAGTGCTAGTTCTAAGGGACTATCTGGAGAGACCCAGTACTTC.

In DNA form, the CDR3 reads TGTGCCAGCAGCGTGGACGGGAAGTTAGTTGATGAGCAGTTCTTC. Its protein product is CASSVDGKLVDEQFF. V gene TRBV9 combines with J gene TRBJ2-1; D is perhaps TRBD2 (5 bases). This CDR3 is built from 15 residues. The V and J ends lost 2 bases and 8 bases respectively, with 17 bases between them. Germline CDR1 and CDR2: SGDLS and YYNGEE.

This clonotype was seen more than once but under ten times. The CDR3, as DNA: TGTGCCAGCCCGCCGGCACAGGGGCCTTACGAGCAGTACGTC. Protein product: CASPPAQGPYEQYV. J is TRBJ2-7 and V is TRBV18, with 7 positions matching TRBD1. J was trimmed by 4 bases and V by 8 bases; bases with no gene match: 11. The CDR3 contains 14 residues. Per the germline V gene, CDR1 is KGHSH and CDR2 is LQKENI.

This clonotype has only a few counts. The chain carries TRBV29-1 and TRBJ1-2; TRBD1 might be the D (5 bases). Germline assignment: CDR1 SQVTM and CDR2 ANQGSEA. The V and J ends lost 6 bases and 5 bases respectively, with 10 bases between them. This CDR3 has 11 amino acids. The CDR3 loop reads CSVTTDYGYTF. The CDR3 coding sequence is TGCAGCGTCACGACAGATTATGGCTACACCTTC. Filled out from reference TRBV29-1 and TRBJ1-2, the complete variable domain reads SAVISQKPSRDICQRGTSLTIQCQVDSQVTMMFWYRQQPGQSLTLIATANQGSEATYESGFVIDKFPISRPNLTFSTLTVSNMSPEDSSIYLCSVTTDYGYTFGSGTRLTVV.

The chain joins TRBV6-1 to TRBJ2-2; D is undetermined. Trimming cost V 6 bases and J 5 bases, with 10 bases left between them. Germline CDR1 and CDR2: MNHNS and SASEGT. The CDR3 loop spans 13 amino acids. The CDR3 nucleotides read TGTGCCAGCAGCCCCGAACTTACCGGGGAGCTGTTTTTT. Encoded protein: CASSPELTGELFF.

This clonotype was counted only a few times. The CDR3 bases are TGTGCCAGCAGTTTATCGCCAGGGGTTTCACCCCTCCACTTT. Translation: CASSLSPGVSPLHF. This chain joins TRBV27 and TRBJ1-6, with TRBD1 as a possible D gene (6 bases). From germline, CDR1 is MNHEY and CDR2 SMNVEV (reference sequence). The CDR3 is 14 amino acids. Trimming stripped 0 bases from V and 9 bases from J, with 9 bases between.

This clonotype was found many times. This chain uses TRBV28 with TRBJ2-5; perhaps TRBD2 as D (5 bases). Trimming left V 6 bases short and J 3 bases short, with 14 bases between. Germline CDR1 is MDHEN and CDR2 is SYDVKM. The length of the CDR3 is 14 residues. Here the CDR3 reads CASSRLGREETQYF. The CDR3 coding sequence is TGTGCCAGCAGCCGCCTGGGGAGAGAAGAGACCCAGTACTTC.

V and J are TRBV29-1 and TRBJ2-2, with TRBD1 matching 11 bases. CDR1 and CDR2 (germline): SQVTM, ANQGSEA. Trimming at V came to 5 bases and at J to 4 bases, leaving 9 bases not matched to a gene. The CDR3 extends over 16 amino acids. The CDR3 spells CSVSGTGGVGTGELFF. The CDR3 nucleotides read TGCAGCGTTTCCGGGACAGGGGGTGTGGGCACCGGGGAGCTGTTTTTT.

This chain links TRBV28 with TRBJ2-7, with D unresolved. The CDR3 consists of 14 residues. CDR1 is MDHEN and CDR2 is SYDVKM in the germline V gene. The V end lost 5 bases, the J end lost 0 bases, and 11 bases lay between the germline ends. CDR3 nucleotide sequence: TGTGCCAGCAGTCTTACCCCAGGCTCCTACGAGCAGTACTTC. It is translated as CASSLTPGSYEQYF.

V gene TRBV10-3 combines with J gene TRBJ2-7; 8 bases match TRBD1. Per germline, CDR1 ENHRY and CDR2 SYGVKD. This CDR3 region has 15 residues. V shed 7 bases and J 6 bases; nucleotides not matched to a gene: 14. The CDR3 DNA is TGTGCCATCAACTCTCCGGGACAGGCAGCCGGCGAGCAGTACTTC. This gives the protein CAINSPGQAAGEQYF.

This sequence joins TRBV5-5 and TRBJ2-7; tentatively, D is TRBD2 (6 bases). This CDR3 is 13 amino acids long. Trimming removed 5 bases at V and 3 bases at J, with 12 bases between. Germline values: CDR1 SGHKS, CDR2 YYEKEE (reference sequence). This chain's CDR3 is CASSSGDFYEQYF. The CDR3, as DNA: TGTGCCAGCAGTTCCGGGGACTTCTACGAGCAGTACTTC.

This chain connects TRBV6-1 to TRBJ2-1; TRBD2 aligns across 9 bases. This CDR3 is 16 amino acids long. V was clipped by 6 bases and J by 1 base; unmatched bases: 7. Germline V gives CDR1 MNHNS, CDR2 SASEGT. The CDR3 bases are TGTGCCAGCAGCTTCAGCGGGGGGCTTTCCTACAATGAGCAGTTCTTC. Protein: CASSFSGGLSYNEQFF.

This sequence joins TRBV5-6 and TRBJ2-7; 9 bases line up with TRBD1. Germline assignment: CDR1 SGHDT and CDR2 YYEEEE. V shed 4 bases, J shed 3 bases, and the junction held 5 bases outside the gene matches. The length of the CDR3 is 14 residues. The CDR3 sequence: CASSLGQGLYEQYV. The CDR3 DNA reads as TGTGCCAGCAGCCTCGGACAGGGGCTCTACGAGCAGTACGTC.

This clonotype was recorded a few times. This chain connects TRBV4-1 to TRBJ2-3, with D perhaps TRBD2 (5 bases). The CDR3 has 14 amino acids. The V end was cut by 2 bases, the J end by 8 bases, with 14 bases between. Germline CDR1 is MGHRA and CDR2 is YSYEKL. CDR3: CASSQPPAGPTQYF. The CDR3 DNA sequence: TGCGCCAGCAGCCAACCCCCGGCGGGCCCTACGCAGTATTTT.

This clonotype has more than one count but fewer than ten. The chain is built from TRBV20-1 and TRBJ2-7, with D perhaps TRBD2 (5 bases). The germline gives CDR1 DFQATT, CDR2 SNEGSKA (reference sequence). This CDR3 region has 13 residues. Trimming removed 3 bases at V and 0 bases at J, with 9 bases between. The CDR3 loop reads CSASVDFSYEQYV. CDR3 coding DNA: TGCAGTGCTAGTGTGGACTTCTCCTACGAGCAGTACGTC.

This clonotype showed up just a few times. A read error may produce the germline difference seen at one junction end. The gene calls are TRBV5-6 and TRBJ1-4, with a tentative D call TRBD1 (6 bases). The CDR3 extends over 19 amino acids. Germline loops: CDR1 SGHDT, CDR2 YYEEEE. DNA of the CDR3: TGTGCCAGCAGTTTGGGCTCAGGACAGATCGTACTGCCTAATGAAAAACTGTTTTTT. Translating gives CASSLGSGQIVLPNEKLFF. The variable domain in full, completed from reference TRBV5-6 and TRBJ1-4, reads DAGVTQSPTHLIKTRGQQVTLRCSPKSGHDTVSWYQQALGQGPQFIFQYYEEEERQRGNFPDRFSGHQFPNYSSELNVNALLLGDSALYLCASSLGSGQIVLPNEKLFFGSGTQLSVL.

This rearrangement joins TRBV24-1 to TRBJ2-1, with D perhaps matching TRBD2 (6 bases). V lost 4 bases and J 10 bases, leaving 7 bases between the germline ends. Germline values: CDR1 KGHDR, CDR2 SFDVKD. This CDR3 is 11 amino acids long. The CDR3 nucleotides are TGTGCCACCAGTGAGGGAGGAGAGCAGTTCTTC. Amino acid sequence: CATSEGGEQFF.

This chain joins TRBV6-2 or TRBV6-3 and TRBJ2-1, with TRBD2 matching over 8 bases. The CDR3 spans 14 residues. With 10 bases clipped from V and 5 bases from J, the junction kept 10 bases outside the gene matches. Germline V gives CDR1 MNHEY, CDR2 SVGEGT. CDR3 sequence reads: CATSGLGLHNEQFF. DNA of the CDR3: TGTGCCACCTCGGGACTAGGCCTCCACAATGAGCAGTTCTTC.

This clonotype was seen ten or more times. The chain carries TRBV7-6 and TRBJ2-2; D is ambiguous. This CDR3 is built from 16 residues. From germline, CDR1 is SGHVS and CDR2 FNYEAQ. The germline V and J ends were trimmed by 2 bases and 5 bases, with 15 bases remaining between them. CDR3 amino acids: CASSLSGLGVTGELFF. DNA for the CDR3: TGTGCCAGCAGCTTATCAGGCCTGGGTGTAACCGGGGAGCTGTTTTTT.

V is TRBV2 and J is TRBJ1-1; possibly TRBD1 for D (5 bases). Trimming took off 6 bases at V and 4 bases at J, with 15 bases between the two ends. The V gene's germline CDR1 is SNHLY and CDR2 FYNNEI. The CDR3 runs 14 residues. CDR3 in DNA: TGTGCCAGCAGGGGACTCCCGGGTGGCACTGAAGCTTTCTTT. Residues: CASRGLPGGTEAFF.

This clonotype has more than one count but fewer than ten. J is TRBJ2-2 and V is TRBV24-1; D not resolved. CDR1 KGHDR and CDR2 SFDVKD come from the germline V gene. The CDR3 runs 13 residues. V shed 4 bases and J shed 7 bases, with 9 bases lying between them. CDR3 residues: CATSDLPGGELFF. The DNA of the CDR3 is TGTGCCACCAGTGACCTCCCCGGCGGGGAGCTGTTTTTT.

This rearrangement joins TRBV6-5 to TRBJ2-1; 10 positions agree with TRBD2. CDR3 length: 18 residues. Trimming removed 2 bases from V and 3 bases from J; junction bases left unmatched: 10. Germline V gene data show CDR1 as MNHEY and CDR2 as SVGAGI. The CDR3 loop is CASSYESGGAYGYNEQFF. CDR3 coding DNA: TGTGCCAGCAGTTACGAAAGCGGGGGGGCCTATGGCTACAATGAGCAGTTCTTC.

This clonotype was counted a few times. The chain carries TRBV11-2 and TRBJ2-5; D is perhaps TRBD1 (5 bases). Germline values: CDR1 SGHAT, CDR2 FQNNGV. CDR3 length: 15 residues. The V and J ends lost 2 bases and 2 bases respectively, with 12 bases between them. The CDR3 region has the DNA TGTGCCAGCAGCTTATACAGGCTACAACAAGAGACCCAGTACTTC. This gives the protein CASSLYRLQQETQYF.

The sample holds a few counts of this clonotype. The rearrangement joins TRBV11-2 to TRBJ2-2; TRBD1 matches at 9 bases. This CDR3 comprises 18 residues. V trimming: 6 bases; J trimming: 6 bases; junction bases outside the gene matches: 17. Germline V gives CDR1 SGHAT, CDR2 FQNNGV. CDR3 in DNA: TGTGCCAGCAGTCTAACTAGGGACAGGGCGGAAGGCCCCGGGGAGCTGTTTTTT. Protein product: CASSLTRDRAEGPGELFF.